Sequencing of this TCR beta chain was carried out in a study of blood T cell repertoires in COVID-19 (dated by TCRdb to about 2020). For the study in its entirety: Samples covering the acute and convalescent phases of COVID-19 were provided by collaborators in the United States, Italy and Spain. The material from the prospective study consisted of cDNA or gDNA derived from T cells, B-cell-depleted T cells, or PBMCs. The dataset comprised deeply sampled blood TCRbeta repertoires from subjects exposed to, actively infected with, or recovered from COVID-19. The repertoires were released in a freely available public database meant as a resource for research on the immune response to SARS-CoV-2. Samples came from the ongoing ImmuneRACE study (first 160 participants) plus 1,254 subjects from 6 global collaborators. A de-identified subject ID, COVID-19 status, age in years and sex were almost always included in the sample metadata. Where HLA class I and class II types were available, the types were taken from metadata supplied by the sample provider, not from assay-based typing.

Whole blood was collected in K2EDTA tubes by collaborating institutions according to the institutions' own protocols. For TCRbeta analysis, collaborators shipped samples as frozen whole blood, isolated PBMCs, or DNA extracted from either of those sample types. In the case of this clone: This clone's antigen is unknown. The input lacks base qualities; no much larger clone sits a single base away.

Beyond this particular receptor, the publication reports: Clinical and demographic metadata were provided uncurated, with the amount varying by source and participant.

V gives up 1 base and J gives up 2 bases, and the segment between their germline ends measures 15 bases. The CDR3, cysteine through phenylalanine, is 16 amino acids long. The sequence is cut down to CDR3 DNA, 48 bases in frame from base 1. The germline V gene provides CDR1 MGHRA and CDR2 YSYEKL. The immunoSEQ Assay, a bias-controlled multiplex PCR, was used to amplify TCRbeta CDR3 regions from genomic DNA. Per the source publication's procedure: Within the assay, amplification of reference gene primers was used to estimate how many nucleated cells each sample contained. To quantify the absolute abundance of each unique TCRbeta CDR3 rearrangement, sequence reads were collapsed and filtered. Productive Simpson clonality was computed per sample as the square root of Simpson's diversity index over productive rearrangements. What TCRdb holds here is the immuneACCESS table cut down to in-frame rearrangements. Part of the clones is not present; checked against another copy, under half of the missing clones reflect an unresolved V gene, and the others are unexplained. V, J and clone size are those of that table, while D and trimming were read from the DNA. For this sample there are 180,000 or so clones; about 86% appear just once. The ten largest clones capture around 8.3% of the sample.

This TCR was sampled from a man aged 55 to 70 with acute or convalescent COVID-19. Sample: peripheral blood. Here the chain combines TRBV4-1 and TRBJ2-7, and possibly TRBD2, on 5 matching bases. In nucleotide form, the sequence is TGCGCCAGCAGCCAAGGGGAACTAGGAGTAACCTACGAGCAGTACTTC. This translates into CASSQGELGVTYEQYF.